A selection of T cell receptor beta chains follows, all from one sample in a study of PD-1 blockade in classical Hodgkin lymphoma. Sequencing used immunoSEQ multiplex PCR; TCRdb keeps in-frame clones, though not all of them. Seen here are some 38,000 clones, about 80% observed once, and the top ten hold 15% to 20%. The sequences come from peripheral blood mononuclear cells (PBMCs), collected before the second cycle of nivolumab. The source is a human donor with classical Hodgkin lymphoma. The CDR3 runs from the conserved cysteine through the conserved F or W. D genes are given only for firm matches. Clone size appears in some rows only: once, few, many, or a class for an expanded clone.

V gene,D gene,clone size,J gene,CDR3 protein,CDR3 DNA
TRBV10-3,TRBD2,-,TRBJ2-5,CAISERAGGPQETQYF,TGTGCCATCAGTGAGAGGGCGGGGGGACCCCAAGAGACCCAGTACTTC
TRBV12-5,-,-,TRBJ1-5,CASGNYMYSNQPQHF,TGTGCTAGTGGAAACTACATGTATAGCAATCAGCCCCAGCATTTT
TRBV7-8,-,-,TRBJ2-2,CASSSRDITGELFF,TGTGCCAGCAGCTCCCGGGACATCACCGGGGAGCTGTTTTTT
TRBV20-1,-,-,TRBJ1-1,CSPIRDTEAFF,TGCAGTCCCATTCGAGACACTGAAGCTTTCTTT
TRBV7-3,TRBD1,-,TRBJ1-2,CASSRDRGRSGYTF,TGTGCCAGCAGTCGGGACAGGGGAAGGAGTGGCTACACCTTC
TRBV5-4,-,-,TRBJ2-5,CASSLGAGAQETQYF,TGTGCCAGCAGCTTGGGGGCAGGGGCCCAAGAGACCCAGTACTTC
TRBV28,-,-,TRBJ2-5,CASSLLPQETQYF,TGTGCCAGCAGTTTATTGCCCCAAGAGACCCAGTACTTC
TRBV7-9,-,-,TRBJ2-5,CASSVRGAGETQYF,TGTGCCAGCAGTGTACGGGGGGCAGGAGAGACCCAGTACTTC
TRBV6-1,-,few,TRBJ1-3,CASSEFTPLPEAGNTIYF,TGTGCCAGCAGTGAATTTACCCCATTACCGGAGGCTGGAAACACCATATATTTT
TRBV7-6,-,-,TRBJ2-7,CASSATQSQQYF,TGTGCCAGCTCAGCGACTCAAAGTCAGCAGTACTTC
TRBV6-1,-,-,TRBJ1-5,CASSEGGTLIKSQHF,TGTGCCAGCAGTGAAGGAGGGACACTCATCAAGTCCCAGCATTTT
TRBV11-1,TRBD1,few,TRBJ1-6,CASSETGSGSPLHF,TGTGCCAGCAGCGAGACAGGGTCGGGGTCACCCCTCCACTTT
TRBV7-9,TRBD1,-,TRBJ2-1,CASSLDPGQGANNEQFF,TGTGCCAGCAGCTTAGATCCTGGACAGGGGGCAAACAATGAGCAGTTCTTC
TRBV2,-,few,TRBJ2-7,CASSADLIGDEQYF,TGTGCCAGCAGTGCGGACTTGATTGGGGACGAGCAGTACTTC
TRBV5-1,-,-,TRBJ2-7,CASTADSHYEQYF,TGCGCCAGCACCGCCGACAGTCACTACGAGCAGTACTTC
TRBV7-9,-,-,TRBJ1-6,CASSPRGGRNSPLHF,TGTGCCAGCAGCCCCCGGGGGGGCAGGAATTCACCCCTCCACTTT
TRBV5-6,TRBD1,-,TRBJ2-1,CASSLEYGQEYNEQFF,TGTGCCAGCAGCTTGGAATACGGACAGGAGTACAATGAGCAGTTCTTC
TRBV29-1,TRBD1,-,TRBJ2-7,CSVARQGDSYEQYF,TGCAGCGTGGCTAGACAGGGGGATTCCTACGAGCAGTACTTC
TRBV19,-,few,TRBJ1-6,CASSPPGTDNSPLHF,TGTGCCAGTAGTCCCCCCGGGACGGACAATTCACCCCTCCACTTT
TRBV11-2,TRBD2,-,TRBJ2-7,CASSLGLAGSYEQYF,TGTGCCAGCAGCTTAGGGCTAGCGGGCTCCTACGAGCAGTACTTC
TRBV19,TRBD1,few,TRBJ1-1,CASSPGTGMNTEAFF,TGTGCCAGTAGTCCTGGGACAGGCATGAACACTGAAGCTTTCTTT
TRBV7-8,-,once,TRBJ1-5,CASSLAREGGNQPQHF,TGTGCCAGCAGCTTAGCGAGGGAAGGCGGCAATCAGCCCCAGCATTTT
TRBV19,-,-,TRBJ1-1,CASSTYRDGTEAFF,TGTGCCAGTAGTACTTACAGGGATGGCACTGAAGCTTTCTTT